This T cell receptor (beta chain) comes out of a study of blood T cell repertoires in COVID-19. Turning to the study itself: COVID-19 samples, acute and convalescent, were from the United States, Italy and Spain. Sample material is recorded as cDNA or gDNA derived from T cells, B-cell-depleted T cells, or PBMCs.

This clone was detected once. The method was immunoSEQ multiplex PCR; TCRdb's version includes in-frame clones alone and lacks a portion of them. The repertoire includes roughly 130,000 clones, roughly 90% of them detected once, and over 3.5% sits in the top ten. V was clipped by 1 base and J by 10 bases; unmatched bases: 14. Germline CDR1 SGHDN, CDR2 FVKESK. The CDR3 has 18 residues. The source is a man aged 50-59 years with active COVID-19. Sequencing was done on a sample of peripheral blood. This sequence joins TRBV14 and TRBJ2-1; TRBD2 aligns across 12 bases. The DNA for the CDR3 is TGTGCCAGCAGCCAAGTATCCTGGCTAGCGGGGGGGCCTGCGGAGCAGTTCTTC. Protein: CASSQVSWLAGGPAEQFF.